This record concerns one T cell receptor (beta chain) sequence. This entry comes from a study of technical replicates of blood from a few donors. The protocol was immunoSEQ multiplex PCR, while the TCRdb copy is restricted to in-frame clones and leaves out a portion. The table shows under 85,000 clones, with roughly 93% occurring only once. The sequenced sample was T cells isolated from PBMCs. The receptor was derived from a human donor in good health.

The CDR3 coding sequence is TGTGCCAGCAGCTTAAGGGCAGATAATGAGCAGTTCTTC. Protein sequence: CASSLRADNEQFF. The chain combines TRBV7-3 with TRBJ2-1, with no clear D. The CDR3 contains 13 residues. The germline V gene has CDR1 SGHTA and CDR2 FQGTGA. Trimming took off 1 base at V and 7 bases at J, with 8 bases between the two ends.